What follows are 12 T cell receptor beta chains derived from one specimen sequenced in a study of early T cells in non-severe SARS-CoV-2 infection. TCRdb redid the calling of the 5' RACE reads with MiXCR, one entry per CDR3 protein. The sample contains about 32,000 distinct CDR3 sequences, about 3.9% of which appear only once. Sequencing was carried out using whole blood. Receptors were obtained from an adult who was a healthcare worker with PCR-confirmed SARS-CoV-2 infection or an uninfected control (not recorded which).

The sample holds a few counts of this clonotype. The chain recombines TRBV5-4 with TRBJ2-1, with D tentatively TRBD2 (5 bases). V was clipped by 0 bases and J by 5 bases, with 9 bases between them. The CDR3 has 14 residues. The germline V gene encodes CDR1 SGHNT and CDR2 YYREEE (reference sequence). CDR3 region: CASSLGGMDNEQFF. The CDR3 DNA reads TGTGCCAGCAGCTTGGGAGGGATGGACAATGAGCAGTTCTTC.

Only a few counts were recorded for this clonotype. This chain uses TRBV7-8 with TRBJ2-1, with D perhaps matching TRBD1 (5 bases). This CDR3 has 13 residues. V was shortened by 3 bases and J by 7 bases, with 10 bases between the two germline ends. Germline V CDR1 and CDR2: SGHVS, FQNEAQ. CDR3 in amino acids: CASSFQGWNEQFF. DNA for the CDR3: TGTGCCAGCAGCTTTCAGGGATGGAATGAGCAGTTCTTC.

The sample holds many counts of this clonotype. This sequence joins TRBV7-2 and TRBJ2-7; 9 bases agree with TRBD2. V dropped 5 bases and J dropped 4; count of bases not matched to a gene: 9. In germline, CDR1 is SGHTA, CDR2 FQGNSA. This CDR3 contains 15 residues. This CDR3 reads CASSARTSANYEQYF. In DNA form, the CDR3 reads TGTGCCAGCAGCGCCCGGACTAGCGCCAATTACGAGCAGTACTTC.

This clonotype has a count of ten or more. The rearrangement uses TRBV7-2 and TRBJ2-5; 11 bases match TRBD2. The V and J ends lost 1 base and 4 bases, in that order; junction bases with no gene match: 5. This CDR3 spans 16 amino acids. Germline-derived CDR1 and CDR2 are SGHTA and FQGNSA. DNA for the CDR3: TGTGCCAGCAGCTTAGTTAGCGGGGGGGCTGGAGAGACCCAGTACTTC. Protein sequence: CASSLVSGGAGETQYF.

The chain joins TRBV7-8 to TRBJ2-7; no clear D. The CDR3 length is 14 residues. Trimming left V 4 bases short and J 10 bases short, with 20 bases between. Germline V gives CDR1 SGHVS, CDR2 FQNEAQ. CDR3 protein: CASSSLPQTENQYF. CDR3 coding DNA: TGTGCCAGCAGCTCTCTACCCCAAACCGAAAACCAGTACTTC.

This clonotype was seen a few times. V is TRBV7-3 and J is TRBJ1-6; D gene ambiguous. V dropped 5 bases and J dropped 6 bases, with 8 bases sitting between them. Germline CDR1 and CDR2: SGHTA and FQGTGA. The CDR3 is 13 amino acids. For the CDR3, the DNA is TGTGCCAGCAGCCTCGACCTTAATTCACCCCTCCACTTT. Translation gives CASSLDLNSPLHF.

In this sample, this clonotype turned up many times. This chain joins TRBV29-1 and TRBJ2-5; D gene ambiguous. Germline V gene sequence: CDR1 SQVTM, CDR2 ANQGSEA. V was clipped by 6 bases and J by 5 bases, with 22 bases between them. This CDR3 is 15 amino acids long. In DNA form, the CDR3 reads TGCAGCGTCGTGTTCGCAGGTCGTTTTCCGGAGACCCAGTACTTC. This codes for CSVVFAGRFPETQYF. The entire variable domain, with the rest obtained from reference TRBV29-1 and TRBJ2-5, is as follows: SAVISQKPSRDICQRGTSLTIQCQVDSQVTMMFWYRQQPGQSLTLIATANQGSEATYESGFVIDKFPISRPNLTFSTLTVSNMSPEDSSIYLCSVVFAGRFPETQYFGPGTRLLVL.

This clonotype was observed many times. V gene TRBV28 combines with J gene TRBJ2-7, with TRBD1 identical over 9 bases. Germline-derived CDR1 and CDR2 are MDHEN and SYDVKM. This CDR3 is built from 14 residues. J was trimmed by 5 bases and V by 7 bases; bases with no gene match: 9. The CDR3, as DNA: TGTGCCAGCACCCCAGGGGGACAGGGTCACGAGCAGTACTTC. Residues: CASTPGGQGHEQYF.

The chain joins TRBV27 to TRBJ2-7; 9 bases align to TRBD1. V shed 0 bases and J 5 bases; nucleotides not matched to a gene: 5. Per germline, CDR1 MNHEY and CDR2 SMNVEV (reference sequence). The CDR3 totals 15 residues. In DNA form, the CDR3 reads TGTGCCAGCAGTTTATCAGGGACAGGGAGGAACGAGCAGTACTTC. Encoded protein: CASSLSGTGRNEQYF.

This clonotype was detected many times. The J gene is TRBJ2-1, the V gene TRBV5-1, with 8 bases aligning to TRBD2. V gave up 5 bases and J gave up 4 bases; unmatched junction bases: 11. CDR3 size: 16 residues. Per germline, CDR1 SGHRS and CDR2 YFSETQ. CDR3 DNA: TGCGCCAGCAGTTCTATAGCGGGAACCGGGTACAATGAGCAGTTCTTC. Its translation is CASSSIAGTGYNEQFF.

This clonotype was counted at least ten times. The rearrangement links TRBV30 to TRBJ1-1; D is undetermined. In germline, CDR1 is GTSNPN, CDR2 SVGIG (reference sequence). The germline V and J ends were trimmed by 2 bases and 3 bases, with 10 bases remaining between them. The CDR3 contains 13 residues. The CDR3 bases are TGTGCCTGGAGTAGTGAGAGGCACACTGAAGCTTTCTTT. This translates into CAWSSERHTEAFF. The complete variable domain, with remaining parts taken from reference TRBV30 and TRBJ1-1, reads SQTIHQWPATLVQPVGSPLSLECTVEGTSNPNLYWYRQAAGRGLQLLFYSVGIGQISSEVPQNLSASRPQDRQFILSSKKLLLSDSGFYLCAWSSERHTEAFFGQGTRLTVV.

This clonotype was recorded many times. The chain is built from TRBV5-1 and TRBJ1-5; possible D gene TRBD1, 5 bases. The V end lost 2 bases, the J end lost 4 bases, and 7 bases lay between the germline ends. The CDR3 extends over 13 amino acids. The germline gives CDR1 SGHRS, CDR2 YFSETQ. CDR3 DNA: TGCGCCAGCAGCTTCGGGGCGAATCAGCCCCAGCATTTT. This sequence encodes CASSFGANQPQHF.